This is a list of T cell receptor beta chains from one sample in a study of blood T cell repertoires in COVID-19. Using immunoSEQ multiplex PCR, the repertoire was profiled, and TCRdb retains in-frame clones only, with some absent. There are about 220,000 clones in the sample; roughly 90% occur only once, and 2.5% to 3% lies in the top ten. The sequencing input was PBMCs or T cells enriched from blood (not recorded which). These receptor sequences come from a woman in her twenties or thirties with acute COVID-19. Both conserved end residues are part of each CDR3. The D gene is left open where the match is weak. Clone sizes are given selectively: once, few, many, or a class where the clone is expanded.

clone_size,d_call,v_call,cdr3_length,j_call,cdr3_nt,cdr3_aa
-,-,TRBV19,13,TRBJ2-5,TGTGCCAGTAGTTGGGCGGGTCAAGAGACCCAGTACTTC,CASSWAGQETQYF
-,TRBD1,TRBV19,15,TRBJ1-4,TGTGCCAGTAGTAGGACTGGACAGGGCGGCGAAAAACTGTTTTTT,CASSRTGQGGEKLFF
-,TRBD2,TRBV11-2,14,TRBJ2-1,TGTGCCACCAGGACTAGCGGGGGGTACAATGAGCAGTTCTTC,CATRTSGGYNEQFF
once,TRBD1,TRBV5-1,13,TRBJ2-7,TGCGCCAGCAGCACAGGGGACAGCTACGAGCAGTACTTC,CASSTGDSYEQYF
few,-,TRBV23-1,11,TRBJ1-2,TGCGCCAGCAGTCCCCCCCAAGGCTACACCTTC,CASSPPQGYTF
-,-,TRBV12-3/TRBV12-4,12,TRBJ1-5,TGTGCCAGCACCCGAGAGGGTCAGCCCCAGCATTTT,CASTREGQPQHF
once,-,TRBV6-5,10,TRBJ1-4,TGTGCCATCTCGGGTGAAAAACTGTTTTTT,CAISGEKLFF
-,-,TRBV27,13,TRBJ1-1,TGTGCCAGCAGCCCACAGGGTGCCACTGAAGCTTTCTTT,CASSPQGATEAFF
-,TRBD2,TRBV4-1,17,TRBJ2-3,TGCGCCAGCAGCGATGGTAGCGGGGGGACTAGCACAGATACGCAGTATTTT,CASSDGSGGTSTDTQYF
-,TRBD1,TRBV7-8,13,TRBJ1-5,TGTGCCAGCAGCTTAGGACAGGGCCAGCCCCAGCATTTT,CASSLGQGQPQHF